This TCR beta chain was identified in a study of blood T cell repertoires in COVID-19. In germline, CDR1 is SGHRS, CDR2 YFSETQ. The CDR3 loop spans 14 amino acids. V lost 5 bases and J 4 bases, leaving 13 bases between the germline ends. This clone has a handful of counts. The table came from immunoSEQ multiplex PCR; TCRdb's copy has only in-frame clones and leaves some out. The sample shows some 69,000 clones, roughly nine tenths of them seen only once. The receptor's source is a man between 60 and 70 years old with acute or convalescent COVID-19. Sequencing input: peripheral blood. The chain recombines TRBV5-1 with TRBJ1-3; D may be TRBD1 (5 bases). CDR3 residues: CASRLDGGGNTIYF. The DNA of the CDR3 is TGCGCCAGCAGACTCGACGGGGGAGGAAACACCATATATTTT.